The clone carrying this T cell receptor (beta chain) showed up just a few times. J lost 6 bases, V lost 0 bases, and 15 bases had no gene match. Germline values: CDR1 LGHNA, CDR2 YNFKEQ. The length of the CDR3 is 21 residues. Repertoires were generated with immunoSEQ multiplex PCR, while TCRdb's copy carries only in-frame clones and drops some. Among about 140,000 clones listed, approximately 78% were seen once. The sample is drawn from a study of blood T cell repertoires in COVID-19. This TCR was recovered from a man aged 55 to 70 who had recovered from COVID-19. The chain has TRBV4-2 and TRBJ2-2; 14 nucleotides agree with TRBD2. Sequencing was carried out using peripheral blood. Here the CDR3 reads CASSQEPGTSGSGMSAGELFF. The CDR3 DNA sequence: TGTGCCAGCAGCCAAGAACCCGGGACTAGCGGGAGTGGGATGAGTGCCGGGGAGCTGTTTTTT.